Reported below is one TCR beta chain. The data originate from a study of blood T cell repertoires in COVID-19. Study information: Samples representing acute and convalescent COVID-19 were sourced from the United States, Italy and Spain. Sources were T cells, B-cell-depleted T cells, or PBMCs; the material itself was cDNA or gDNA.

Here immunoSEQ multiplex PCR was the method, and the copy in TCRdb shows in-frame clones only, minus some. The table lists 250,000 or so clones, more than 75% of them singletons. CDR3 length: 19 amino acids. CDR1 and CDR2 (germline): SGDLS, YYNGEE. With V trimmed by 4 bases and J by 3 bases, 12 bases remained unmatched. Sequencing was carried out using peripheral blood. This rearrangement joins TRBV9 to TRBJ2-1, with 14 positions matching TRBD2. The sequence was obtained from a man aged 35 to 55 with active or convalescent COVID-19. The CDR3 loop reads CASSPRLAGGPNHYNEQFF. The CDR3 DNA reads TGTGCCAGCAGCCCACGACTAGCGGGGGGGCCCAATCACTACAATGAGCAGTTCTTC.